This T cell receptor (beta chain) emerged from a study of control samples from healthy donors and cancer patients. Assay: immunoSEQ multiplex PCR; the TCRdb copy retains only in-frame clones and omits some. This table has approximately 170,000 clones, around 90% appearing once. The CDR3 totals 16 residues. The germline V and J ends were trimmed by 4 bases and 1 base, with 16 bases remaining between them. Germline values: CDR1 MNHEY, CDR2 SVGEGT. The chain employs TRBV6-2 or TRBV6-3 and TRBJ2-5; unclear D gene. The sequenced sample was blood. The receptor's source is a man aged 25 to 40 in good health. CDR3 bases: TGTGCCAGCAGTTCCCTCCTCCTTCAGGTCCAAGAGACCCAGTACTTC. It yields the protein CASSSLLLQVQETQYF.